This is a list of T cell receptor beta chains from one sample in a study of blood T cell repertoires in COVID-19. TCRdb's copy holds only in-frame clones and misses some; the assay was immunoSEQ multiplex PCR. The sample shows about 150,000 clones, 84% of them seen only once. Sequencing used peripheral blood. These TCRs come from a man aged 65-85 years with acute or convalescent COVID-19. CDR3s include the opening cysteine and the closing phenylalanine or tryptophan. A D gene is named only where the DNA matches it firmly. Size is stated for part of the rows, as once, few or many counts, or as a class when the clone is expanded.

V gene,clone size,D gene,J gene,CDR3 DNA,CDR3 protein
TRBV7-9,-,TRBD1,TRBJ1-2,TGTGCCAGCAGCATAGGACAGGGGGCTAACTATGGCTACACCTTC,CASSIGQGANYGYTF
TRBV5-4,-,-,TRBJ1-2,TGTGCCAGCAGGGTCCTTGACAAGGACTATGGCTACACCTTC,CASRVLDKDYGYTF
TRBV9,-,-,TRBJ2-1,TGTGCCAGCAGCTCAGGGGTTAGCTTCTCCTACAATGAGCAGTTCTTC,CASSSGVSFSYNEQFF
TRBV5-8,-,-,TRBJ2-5,TGTGCCAGCAGCTTGATTCTGGGGGCCGGGCAAGAGACCCAGTACTTC,CASSLILGAGQETQYF
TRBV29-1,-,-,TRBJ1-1,TGCAGCGTTTCTCCGGTGGCGACCCCGGGCACTGAAGCTTTCTTT,CSVSPVATPGTEAFF
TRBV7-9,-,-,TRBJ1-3,TGTGCCAGCAGCTTATATACGGGGGGCTCTGGAAACACCATATATTTT,CASSLYTGGSGNTIYF
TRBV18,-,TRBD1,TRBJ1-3,TGTGCCAGCTCACCTGGGACAGGGATAAGTGGAAACACCATATATTTT,CASSPGTGISGNTIYF
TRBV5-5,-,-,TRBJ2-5,TGTGCCAGCAGCTTTCGGGGGAACCCACAAGAGACCCAGTACTTC,CASSFRGNPQETQYF
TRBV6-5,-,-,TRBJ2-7,TGTGCCAGCAGTTACTCGAGGAGAAGCTCCTACGAGCAGTACTTC,CASSYSRRSSYEQYF
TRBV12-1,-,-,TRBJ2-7,TGTGCCAGCAGCTGGGAGGGAAGGAGGTTCTACGAGCAGTACTTC,CASSWEGRRFYEQYF
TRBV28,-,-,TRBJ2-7,TGTGCCAGCAGTTCCCCGCGGGGCCCCACCTACGAGCAGTACTTC,CASSSPRGPTYEQYF
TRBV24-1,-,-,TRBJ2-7,TGTGCCACCAGTGATGCCCGGGGGAGCTCCTACGAGCAGTACTTC,CATSDARGSSYEQYF
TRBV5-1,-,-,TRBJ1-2,TGCGCCAGCAGCTTGGGCGCCACAGGGCTCTATGGCTACACCTTC,CASSLGATGLYGYTF
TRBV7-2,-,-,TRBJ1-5,TGTGCCAGCAGCTTAGTGGGCTTATCGGGGCAGCCCCAGCATTTT,CASSLVGLSGQPQHF
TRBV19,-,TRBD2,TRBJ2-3,TGTGCCAGTAGTCTCCCCCTAGCGGGAGGGCCGGATACGCAGTATTTT,CASSLPLAGGPDTQYF
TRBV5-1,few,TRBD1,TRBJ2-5,TGCGCCAGCAGCGATTCAGGGGGCAGTCAAGAGACCCAGTACTTC,CASSDSGGSQETQYF
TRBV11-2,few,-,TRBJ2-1,TGTGCCAGCAGCTTGCAGATTGACATTACCTACAATGAGCAGTTCTTC,CASSLQIDITYNEQFF